This T cell receptor (beta chain) was identified in a study of cytomegalovirus exposure and HLA in healthy donors. About the study: Within the Caucasian-associated ancestry cluster were under 85% of the approximately 370 genotyped donors.

As regards this clone: Its antigen is not known.

Study-wide points: It was approximately 150 TCR beta chains that were listed as cytomegalovirus-associated. Researchers had no immune exposure information except CMV serostatus available.

This PCR relied on a set of 60 Vbeta primers and 13 Jbeta primers. Assay used: immunoSEQ multiplex PCR; TCRdb lists only in-frame clones, some missing. The sample records fewer than 130,000 clones, more than 70% being singletons. Everyone who donated was a healthy bone marrow donor. The CDR3 has 15 amino acids. The V gene lost 6 bases and the J gene lost 0 bases, with 11 bases spanning the gap. The V gene's germline CDR1 is SNHLY and CDR2 FYNNEI. This chain connects TRBV2 to TRBJ1-4, with unresolved D. The sequenced sample was PBMCs. The TCR comes from a woman aged 60-75 years in good health and CMV-seropositive. The CDR3 nucleotides are TGTGCCAGCAGCGACACTCGAGCAACTAATGAAAAACTGTTTTTT. Protein sequence: CASSDTRATNEKLFF.